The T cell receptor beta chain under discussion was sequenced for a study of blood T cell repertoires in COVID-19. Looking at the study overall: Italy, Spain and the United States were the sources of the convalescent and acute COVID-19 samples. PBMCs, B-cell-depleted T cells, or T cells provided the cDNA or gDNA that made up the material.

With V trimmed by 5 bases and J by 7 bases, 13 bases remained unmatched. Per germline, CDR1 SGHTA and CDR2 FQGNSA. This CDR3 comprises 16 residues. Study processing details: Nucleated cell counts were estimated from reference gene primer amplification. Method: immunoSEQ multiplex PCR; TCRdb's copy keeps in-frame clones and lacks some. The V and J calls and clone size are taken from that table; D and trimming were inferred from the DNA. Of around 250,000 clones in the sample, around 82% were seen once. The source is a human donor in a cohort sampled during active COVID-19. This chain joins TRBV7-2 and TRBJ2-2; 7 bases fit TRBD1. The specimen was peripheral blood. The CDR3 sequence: CASSHYPGQFLGELFF. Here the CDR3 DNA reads TGTGCCAGCAGCCATTACCCGGGACAGTTTCTCGGGGAGCTGTTTTTT.